This TCR beta chain derives from a study of blood T cell repertoires in COVID-19 (TCRdb year 2020). Background for the entire study: Collaborator samples came from the United States, Italy and Spain and covered acute and convalescent phases of COVID-19. A de-identified subject ID, COVID-19 status, age in years and sex were almost always included in the sample metadata. Where available, HLA class I and class II types were obtained from metadata supplied by the sample provider rather than from assay-based typing. Deeply sampled blood TCRbeta repertoires from subjects exposed to, actively infected with, or recovered from COVID-19 were included in the dataset. Samples came from the ongoing ImmuneRACE study (first 160 participants) plus 1,254 subjects from 6 global collaborators. A freely available public database, intended as a resource for researchers studying the immune response to SARS-CoV-2, is where the repertoires were released. The prospective study material was composed of cDNA or gDNA derived from T cells, B-cell-depleted T cells, or PBMCs. On the study overall, not on this receptor specifically: How much clinical and demographic metadata was included differed by source and by participant, and the metadata was provided uncurated.

Turning to this clone: What antigen it recognizes has not been identified. Relative to the germline gene, one junction end is altered; a read error may explain this.

Whole blood was collected in K2EDTA tubes by collaborating institutions according to the institutions' own protocols. Collaborator samples were shipped for TCRbeta analysis as frozen whole blood, isolated PBMCs, or DNA extracted from either sample type. The immunoSEQ Assay, a bias-controlled multiplex PCR, was used to amplify TCRbeta CDR3 regions from genomic DNA. As for how the authors treated the data: The number of nucleated cells in each sample was estimated by amplification of reference gene primers within the assay. To quantify the absolute abundance of each unique TCRbeta CDR3 rearrangement, sequence reads were collapsed and filtered. For each sample, productive Simpson clonality was calculated by taking the square root of Simpson's diversity index across productive rearrangements. The source is immuneACCESS, and TCRdb retained only in-frame sequences with V and J called. Part of the clones is not carried over; for the studies checked, unresolved V genes explain less than half of this, and the remainder is unexplained. Clonal size and the V and J genes are those of that table, whereas D and trimming came from the DNA. The sample table holds about 140,000 clones, of which 88% were seen once. The top ten clonotypes cover approximately 1.8% of the sample.

The CDR3 covers 12 residues, taking in both the cysteine and the phenylalanine. Only the CDR3 region is kept as DNA, spanning 36 bases read in frame from base 1. According to the germline V gene (reference sequence), CDR1 reads WNHNN and CDR2 reads SYGVQD. Sequenced sample: peripheral blood. The receptor was isolated from a man between 65 and 79 years old with acute or convalescent COVID-19. This receptor chain uses TRBV10-1 and TRBJ2-5; TRBD2 could be the D gene, as 6 bases match. The CDR3 loop reads CTLTGDQETQYF. The DNA reads TGTACGCTCACGGGGGACCAAGAGACCCAGTACTTC.